The entry below describes one TCR beta chain. At one boundary the junction diverges from the germline segment, which might be a read error. The sample is drawn from a study of shared T cell receptors in the human thymus. Some clones are missing from TCRdb's copy, which holds only in-frame ones; the method was immunoSEQ multiplex PCR. The sample includes hundreds of thousands of clones, approximately 85% of them seen just once. The CDR3 extends over 11 amino acids. Germline V CDR1 and CDR2: DFQATT, SNEGSKA (reference sequence). The sample also formed part of further work on human thymus T cells. This second report adds: Healthy Finnish infants undergoing corrective surgery for congenital heart defects provided the donor material. It was from resections taken during corrective heart surgery that the thymus tissue came. V and J gene usage appeared biased in thymic and blood repertoires. Unrelated people showed highly overlapping thymic repertoires, related research reported.

The rearrangement joins TRBV20-1 to TRBJ2-3; 7 positions agree with TRBD1. The TCR sequence derives from a girl less than two years old with a congenital heart defect. The specimen was thymocytes. The chain's CDR3 is CSARDTGVGVF. CDR3 sequence (DNA): TGCAGTGCTAGAGACACAGGGGTCGGGGTTTTT.